This T cell receptor (beta chain) was observed in a study of blood T cells in healthy people across ages. General study results and limits: In older individuals, TCR beta diversity per million T cells was lower, falling roughly linearly with age. Using unsorted PBMCs precluded a conclusive naive versus antigen-experienced comparison. Greater diversity and more naive CD4+ cells were seen in long-lived donors than in aged donors.

Germline V lookup: CDR1 SGHVS, CDR2 FNYEAQ. V was cut by 4 bases and J by 6 bases, with 13 bases left in between. The CDR3 totals 14 residues. This clonotype occurred many times. The antigen remains unidentified. Primers used in a second PCR of about 6 to 11 cycles were a sample-barcoded 5' primer and a J-beta primer mix. TCRdb analysed the 5' RACE reads with MiXCR anew, one entry per CDR3 protein. The data hold about 640,000 distinct CDR3 sequences, with approximately 30% observed a single time. PBMCs, at least 7 million per sample, were isolated. Sequencing was carried out using blood. J is TRBJ2-1 and V is TRBV7-6, with D tentatively TRBD1 or TRBD2 (5 bases each). The receptor comes from a woman aged 80 or older in good health. In DNA, the CDR3 is TGTGCCAGCAGCTCCGCCGGGACCCTCAATGAGCAGTTCTTC. Protein: CASSSAGTLNEQFF.